This T cell receptor beta chain was retrieved from a study of blood T cell repertoires in COVID-19. Study as a whole: In each case, the material was cDNA or gDNA derived from T cells, B-cell-depleted T cells, or PBMCs.

Cohorts were based on clinical histories the participants reported. Two negative PCRs, clearance, or symptom resolution were required of recovered Cohort 3 donors. From germline, CDR1 is SGHRS and CDR2 YFSETQ. The CDR3 contains 15 residues. Trimming stripped 0 bases from V and 5 bases from J, with 14 bases between. Sequencing used immunoSEQ multiplex PCR; TCRdb keeps in-frame clones, though not all of them. In the table there are approximately 280,000 clones, about 90% of which are singletons. The sequencing sample was made of PBMCs or T cells enriched from blood (not recorded which). The chain employs TRBV5-1 and TRBJ1-2; TRBD1 is a possible D gene (5 bases). The TCR was taken from a woman aged 60-75 years who had recovered from COVID-19. CDR3 in amino acids: CASSLVGGSGYGYTF. CDR3 nucleotide sequence: TGCGCCAGCAGCTTGGTGGGGGGTTCGGGTTATGGCTACACCTTC.